This T cell receptor (beta chain) originates from a study of control samples from healthy donors and cancer patients. The junction had 3 bases not matched to a gene; V was cut back by 0 bases and J by 1 base. There are 17 residues in the CDR3. Germline CDR1 LNHNV, CDR2 YYDKDF (reference sequence). Produced via immunoSEQ multiplex PCR; TCRdb's table is partial and in-frame only. This table has about 170,000 clones, 70% to 90% appearing once. The clonotype was recovered from a young man in good health. The sequencing input was blood. The chain is built from TRBV15 and TRBJ2-3, with TRBD2 matching over 11 bases. The CDR3 bases are TGTGCCACCAGCAGAGATCAGACTAGCGGGGGCACAGATACGCAGTATTTT. Protein sequence: CATSRDQTSGGTDTQYF. Supplemented by reference TRBV15 and TRBJ2-3, the full variable domain reads DAMVIQNPRYQVTQFGKPVTLSCSQTLNHNVMYWYQQKSSQAPKLLFHYYDKDFNNEADTPDNFQSRRPNTSFCFLDIRSPGLGDTAMYLCATSRDQTSGGTDTQYFGPGTRLTVL.